The 2 T cell receptor beta chains below all came from one sample that was sequenced in a study of OX40 agonist ivuxolimab in advanced cancers. The table came from immunoSEQ multiplex PCR; TCRdb's copy has only in-frame clones and leaves some out. The sample holds about 62,000 clones, about 85% seen once. The starting material was CD4+ or CD8+ T cells sorted from blood, obtained in a trial of the OX40 agonist ivuxolimab. The receptor set was obtained from an adult with an advanced solid tumor such as melanoma, head and neck, liver or kidney cancer.

The genes are TRBV5-3 and TRBJ1-1; 10 bases line up with TRBD1. TRBV5-3 qualifies as an ORF whose function is uncertain. J was trimmed by 1 base and V by 4 bases; bases with no gene match: 10. CDR3 length equals 17 residues. The CDR3 DNA sequence: TGTGCCAGAAGCCCCTGGGGGACAGGGGACGAGAACACTGAAGCTTTCTTT. Its protein product is CARSPWGTGDENTEAFF.

Comment on this clone: Other DNA sequences in this sample translate to the same CDR3. The CDR3 spells CASSLNFGNTIYF. The CDR3 coding sequence is TGTGCCAGCAGCTTAAACTTTGGAAACACCATATATTTT. The V call is TRBV5-8, the J call TRBJ1-3, with D uncertain. This CDR3 contains 13 residues. Deletions cut 2 bases from V and 3 bases from J, with 6 bases between. Germline assignment: CDR1 SGHTS and CDR2 YDEGEE.